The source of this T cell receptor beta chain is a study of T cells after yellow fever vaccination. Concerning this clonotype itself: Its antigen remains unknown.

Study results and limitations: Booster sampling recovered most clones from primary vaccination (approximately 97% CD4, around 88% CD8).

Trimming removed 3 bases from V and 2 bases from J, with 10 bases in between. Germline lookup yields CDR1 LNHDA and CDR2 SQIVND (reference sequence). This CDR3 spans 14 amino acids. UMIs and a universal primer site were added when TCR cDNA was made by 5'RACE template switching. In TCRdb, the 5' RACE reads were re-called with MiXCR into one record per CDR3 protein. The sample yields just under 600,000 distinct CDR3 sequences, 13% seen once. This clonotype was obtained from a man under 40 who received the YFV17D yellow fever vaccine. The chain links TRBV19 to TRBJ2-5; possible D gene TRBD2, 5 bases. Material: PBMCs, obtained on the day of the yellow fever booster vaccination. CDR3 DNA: TGTGCCAGTAGTATGAGGGAAGCTCAAGAGACCCAGTACTTC. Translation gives CASSMREAQETQYF.